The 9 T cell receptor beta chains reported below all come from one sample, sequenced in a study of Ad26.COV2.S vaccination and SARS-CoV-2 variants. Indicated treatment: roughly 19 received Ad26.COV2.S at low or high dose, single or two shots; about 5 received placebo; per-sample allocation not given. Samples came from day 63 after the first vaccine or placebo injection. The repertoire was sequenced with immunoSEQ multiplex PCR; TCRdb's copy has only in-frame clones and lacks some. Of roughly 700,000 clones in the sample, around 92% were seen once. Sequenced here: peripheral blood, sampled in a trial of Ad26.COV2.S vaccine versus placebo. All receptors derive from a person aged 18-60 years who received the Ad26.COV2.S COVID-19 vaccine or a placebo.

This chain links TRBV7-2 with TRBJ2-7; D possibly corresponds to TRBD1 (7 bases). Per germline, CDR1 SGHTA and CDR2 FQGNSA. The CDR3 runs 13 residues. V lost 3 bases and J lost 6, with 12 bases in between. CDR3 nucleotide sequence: TGTGCCAGCAGCTTGAGGCAGGGGGGCGAGCAGTACTTC. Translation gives CASSLRQGGEQYF.

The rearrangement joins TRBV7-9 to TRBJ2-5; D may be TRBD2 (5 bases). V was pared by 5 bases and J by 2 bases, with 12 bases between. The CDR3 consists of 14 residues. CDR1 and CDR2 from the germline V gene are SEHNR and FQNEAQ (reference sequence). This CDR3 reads CASSTRTLQETQYF. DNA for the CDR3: TGTGCCAGCAGCACCCGGACTTTGCAAGAGACCCAGTACTTC.

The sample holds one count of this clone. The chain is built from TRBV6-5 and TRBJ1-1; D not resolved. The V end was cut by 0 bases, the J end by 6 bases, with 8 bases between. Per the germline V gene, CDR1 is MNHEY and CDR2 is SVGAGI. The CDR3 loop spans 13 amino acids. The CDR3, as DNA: TGTGCCAGCAGTTACTCGGGCGCGGCTGAAGCTTTCTTT. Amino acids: CASSYSGAAEAFF.

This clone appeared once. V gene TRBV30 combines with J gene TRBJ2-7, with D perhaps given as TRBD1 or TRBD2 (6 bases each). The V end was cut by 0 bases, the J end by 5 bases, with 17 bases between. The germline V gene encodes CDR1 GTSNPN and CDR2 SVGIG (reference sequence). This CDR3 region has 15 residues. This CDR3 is CAWSVGRGRVHEQYF. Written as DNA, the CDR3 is TGTGCCTGGAGTGTAGGACGGGGGCGCGTCCACGAGCAGTACTTC.

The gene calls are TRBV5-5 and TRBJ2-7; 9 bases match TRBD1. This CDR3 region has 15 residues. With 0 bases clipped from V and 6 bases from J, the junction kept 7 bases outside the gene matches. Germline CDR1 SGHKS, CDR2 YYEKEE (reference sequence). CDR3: CASSLGDREGLEQYF. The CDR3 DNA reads TGTGCCAGCAGCTTGGGGGACAGGGAAGGGCTCGAGCAGTACTTC.

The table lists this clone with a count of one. The CDR3 here is CASSWGDSLNYGYTF. CDR3 in DNA: TGTGCCAGCAGCTGGGGGGACAGCCTTAACTATGGCTACACCTTC. The V gene is TRBV5-6, the J gene TRBJ1-2; 7 bases agree with TRBD1. The CDR3 totals 15 residues. The V gene's germline CDR1 is SGHDT and CDR2 YYEEEE. Trimming took 3 bases from V and 1 from J; bases not matched to a gene: 6.

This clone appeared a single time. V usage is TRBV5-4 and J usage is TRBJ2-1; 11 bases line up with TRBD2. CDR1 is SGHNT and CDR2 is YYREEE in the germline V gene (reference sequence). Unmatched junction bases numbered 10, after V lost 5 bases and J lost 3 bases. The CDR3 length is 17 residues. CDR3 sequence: CASSNYLTSGGYNEQFF. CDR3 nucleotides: TGTGCCAGCAGTAACTACTTAACTAGCGGGGGCTACAATGAGCAGTTCTTC.

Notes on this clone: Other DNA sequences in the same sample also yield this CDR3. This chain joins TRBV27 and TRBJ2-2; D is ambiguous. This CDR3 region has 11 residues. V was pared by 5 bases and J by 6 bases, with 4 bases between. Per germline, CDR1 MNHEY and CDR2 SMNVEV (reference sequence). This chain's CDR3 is CASSLAGELFF. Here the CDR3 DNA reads TGTGCCAGCAGTCTGGCCGGGGAGCTGTTTTTT.

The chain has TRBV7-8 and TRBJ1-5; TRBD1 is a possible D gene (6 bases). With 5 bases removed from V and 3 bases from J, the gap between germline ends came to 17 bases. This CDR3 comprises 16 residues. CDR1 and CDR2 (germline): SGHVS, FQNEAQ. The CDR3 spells CASSRRTGPINQPQHF. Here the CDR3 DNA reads TGTGCCAGCAGCCGTAGAACAGGGCCCATCAATCAGCCCCAGCATTTT.